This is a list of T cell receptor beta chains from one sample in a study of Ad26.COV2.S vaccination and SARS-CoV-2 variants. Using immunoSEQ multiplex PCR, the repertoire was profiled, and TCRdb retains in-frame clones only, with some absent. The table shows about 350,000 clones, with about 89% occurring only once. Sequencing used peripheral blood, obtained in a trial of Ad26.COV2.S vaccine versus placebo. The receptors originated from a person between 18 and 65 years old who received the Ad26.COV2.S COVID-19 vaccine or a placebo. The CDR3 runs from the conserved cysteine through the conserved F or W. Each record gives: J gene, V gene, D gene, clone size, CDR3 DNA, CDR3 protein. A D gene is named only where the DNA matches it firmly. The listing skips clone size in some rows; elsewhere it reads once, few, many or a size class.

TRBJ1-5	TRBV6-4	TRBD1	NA	TGTGCCAGCAGTGACTCCCCGGGACAGGGGACGGACAGCAATCAGCCCCAGCATTTT	CASSDSPGQGTDSNQPQHF
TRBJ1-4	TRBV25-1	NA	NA	TGTGCCAGCAGTGATACAACAGGGTTGGGTGAAAAACTGTTTTTT	CASSDTTGLGEKLFF
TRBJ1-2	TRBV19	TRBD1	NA	TGTGCCAGTAGTGACAGGGAATCTAGTGGCTACACCTTC	CASSDRESSGYTF
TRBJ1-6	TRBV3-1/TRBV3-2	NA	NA	TGTGCCAGCAGCCAAAGAGGATATCCAAATTCACCCCTCCACTTT	CASSQRGYPNSPLHF
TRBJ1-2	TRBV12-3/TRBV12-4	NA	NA	TGTGCCAGCAGACAGGGTAACTATGGCTACACCTTC	CASRQGNYGYTF
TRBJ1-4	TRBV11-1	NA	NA	TGTGCCAGCAGCTTAAGTAGGTTGGATGAAAAACTGTTTTTT	CASSLSRLDEKLFF
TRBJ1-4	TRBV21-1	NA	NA	TGTGCCAGCAGCAAAGAAGGGCAGTTTGGTAATGAAAAACTGTTTTTT	CASSKEGQFGNEKLFF
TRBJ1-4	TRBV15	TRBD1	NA	TGTGCCACCAGCAGAGAACCCGGGACAGTTAATGAAAAACTGTTTTTT	CATSREPGTVNEKLFF
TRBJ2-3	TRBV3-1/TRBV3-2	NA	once	TGTGCCAGCAGCCAAGGGGTAGTCAGCACAGATACGCAGTATTTT	CASSQGVVSTDTQYF
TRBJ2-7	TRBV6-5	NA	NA	TGTGCCAGCAGTTCGACAGGACTCTACGAGCAGTACTTC	CASSSTGLYEQYF
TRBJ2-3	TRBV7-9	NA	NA	TGTGCCAGCAGCTTAACCGGCAGCAACACAGATACGCAGTATTTT	CASSLTGSNTDTQYF
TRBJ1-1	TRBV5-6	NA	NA	TGTGCCAGCAGCTGGGCCAGGGGCAGGACTGAAGCTTTCTTT	CASSWARGRTEAFF
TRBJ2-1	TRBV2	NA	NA	TGTGCCAGCAGTGATAGCAGGGGAATGGGGGAGCAGTTCTTC	CASSDSRGMGEQFF
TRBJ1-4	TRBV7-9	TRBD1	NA	TGTGCCAGCAGCTTGGGACAGGGGGTCGTAAAACTGTTTTTT	CASSLGQGVVKLFF
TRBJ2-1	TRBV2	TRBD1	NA	TGTGCCAGCAGGAAGGGACAGGGGAATTTGTACAATGAGCAGTTCTTC	CASRKGQGNLYNEQFF
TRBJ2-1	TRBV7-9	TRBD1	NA	TGTGCCAGCAGCCCCTCCCGCGGGACAGGGGGCAATGAGCAGTTCTTC	CASSPSRGTGGNEQFF
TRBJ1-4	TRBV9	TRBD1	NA	TGTGCCAGCAGCCTGCGGACAGGGGGCGATGAAAAACTGTTTTTT	CASSLRTGGDEKLFF
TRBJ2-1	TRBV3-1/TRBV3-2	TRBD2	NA	TGTGCCAGCAGCGAAACTAGCGGGCGTAGTGAGCAGTTCTTC	CASSETSGRSEQFF
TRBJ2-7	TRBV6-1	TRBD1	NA	TGTGCCAGCAGTGAAGGCAGGGGGCCTCGGGAGCAGTACTTC	CASSEGRGPREQYF
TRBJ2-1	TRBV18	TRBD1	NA	TGTGCCAGCTCACCGGGACAGGGAGTGGGTGAGCAGTTCTTC	CASSPGQGVGEQFF
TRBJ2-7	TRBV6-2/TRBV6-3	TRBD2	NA	TGTGCCAGCGGCCTACTAGCGGGGAGCTCCTACGAGCAGTACTTC	CASGLLAGSSYEQYF
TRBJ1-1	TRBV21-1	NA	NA	TGTGCCAGCCGAAACGGCCCGGACAGGGGGCAAAGAAAGAGGGTGAACACTGAAGCTTTCTTT	CASRNGPDRGQRKRVNTEAFF
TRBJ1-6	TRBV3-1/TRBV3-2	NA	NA	TGTGCCAGCAGCCATTTATCAGGGTCACCCCTCCACTTT	CASSHLSGSPLHF
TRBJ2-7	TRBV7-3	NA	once	TGTGCCAGCAGCCGAACGGGGGACCCTACCTACGAGCAGTACTTC	CASSRTGDPTYEQYF
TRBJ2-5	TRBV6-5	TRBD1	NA	TGTGCCAGCAGGGCCGGGACAGGGGAAGAGACCCAGTACTTC	CASRAGTGEETQYF
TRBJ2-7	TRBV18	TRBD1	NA	TGTGCCAGCTCGGGACAGGGAGTGACGATACCAGGGGGCGAGCAGTACTTC	CASSGQGVTIPGGEQYF
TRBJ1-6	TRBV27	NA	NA	TGTGCCAGCAGGCCGGGACACCTGGCACCCCTCCACTTT	CASRPGHLAPLHF
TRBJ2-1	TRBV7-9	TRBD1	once	TGTGCCAGCAGCGTGCGACAGGGGCGTGCTGACAATGAGCAGTTCTTC	CASSVRQGRADNEQFF